The next 26 T cell receptor beta chains were all read from a single sample in a study of T-cell reconstitution after alpha-beta-depleted transplantation in children (dated by TCRdb to the mid-2010s). Preparation of the library involved PCR. The data were produced on an Illumina HiSeq 2500. Molecular barcoding was employed in the preparation of TCR libraries, with unique molecular identifiers being used to normalize TCRbeta repertoire quantification. TCRdb's own reprocessing of the public reads used fastp at Q25 and MiXCR and kept productive beta chains. Rows are combined by CDR3 protein, so each entry shows the most common genes and DNA. This sample has about 540,000 distinct CDR3 sequences in its table, and 15% to 20% of those were observed once. The ten largest clones take up 3% to 4% of the sample. The sample here was PBMCs from the stem cell graft donor, taken from the stem cell graft. Every receptor here comes from a human donor who donated a stem cell graft to a child with acute lymphoblastic leukemia.

The chain combines TRBV12-3 or TRBV12-4 with TRBJ1-1; 7 bases are shared with TRBD1. The junction had 7 bases not matched to a gene; V was cut back by 6 bases and J by 3 bases. The CDR3 spans 14 residues. This CDR3 is CASSRDRDDTEAFF. DNA of the CDR3: TGTGCCAGCAGCCGGGACAGAGATGACACTGAAGCTTTCTTT.

The J gene is TRBJ2-3, the V gene TRBV4-2, with D unresolved. The germline gives CDR1 LGHNA, CDR2 YNFKEQ. This CDR3 contains 15 residues. Trimming removed 1 base at V and 3 bases at J, with 11 bases between. The CDR3 region is CASSQVKIITDTQYF. The CDR3 nucleotides are TGTGCCAGCAGCCAAGTAAAGATTATTACAGATACGCAGTATTTT.

This clonotype was detected only a few times. The rearrangement links TRBV20-1 to TRBJ2-1; D might be TRBD2 (6 bases). The CDR3 sequence is 13 residues long. Germline V gives CDR1 DFQATT, CDR2 SNEGSKA (reference sequence). V lost 3 bases and J 8 bases, leaving 14 bases between the germline ends. In DNA form, the CDR3 reads TGCAGTGCTAGGCCGGGGGTTCTGGATGAGCAGTTCTTC. Translating gives CSARPGVLDEQFF.

The sample holds a few counts of this clonotype. The V call is TRBV5-1, the J call TRBJ1-3; no firm D call. Trimming shortened V by 4 bases and J by 4 bases, and 12 bases separated the two germline ends. Germline V lookup: CDR1 SGHRS, CDR2 YFSETQ. This CDR3 has 14 amino acids. This CDR3 is CASSLSLNGNTIYF. CDR3 coding DNA: TGCGCCAGCAGCCTCTCACTCAACGGAAACACCATATATTTT.

The rearrangement links TRBV12-3 or TRBV12-4 to TRBJ1-2, with 7 bases fitting TRBD1. This CDR3 is built from 15 residues. Losses at the gene ends were 6 bases for V and 5 bases for J; bases not matched to a gene: 12. Here the CDR3 DNA reads TGTGCCAGCAGGCCGGGACAGAGATTCCCGTATGGCTACACCTTC. Residues: CASRPGQRFPYGYTF.

This clonotype was seen only a few times. The chain uses TRBV12-3 or TRBV12-4 and TRBJ1-2, with D perhaps TRBD1 (5 bases). V dropped 4 bases and J dropped 5 bases, with 14 bases sitting between them. The CDR3 is 14 amino acids. This CDR3 is CASSSPGRTYGYTF. DNA for the CDR3: TGTGCCAGCAGTTCTCCGGGACGGACTTATGGCTACACCTTC.

This clonotype showed up many times. The chain recombines TRBV6-1 with TRBJ2-4; tentative D call: TRBD1 (6 bases). Germline CDR1 MNHNS, CDR2 SASEGT. Trimming cost V 3 bases and J 6 bases, with 15 bases left between them. The CDR3 length is 15 residues. For the CDR3, the DNA is TGTGCCAGCAGTGACGGACAGTATATTCGAAACATTCAGTACTTC. Its translation is CASSDGQYIRNIQYF.

V usage is TRBV6-2 or TRBV6-3 and J usage is TRBJ2-1; 11 positions agree with TRBD2. Germline CDR1 MNHEY, CDR2 SVGEGT. Trimming at V came to 1 base and at J to 8 bases, leaving 7 bases not matched to a gene. CDR3 length: 16 amino acids. The CDR3 reads CASSYFSGRAYYEQFF. The DNA for the CDR3 is TGTGCCAGCAGTTACTTTAGCGGGAGGGCCTATTATGAGCAGTTCTTC.

The sample holds a few counts of this clonotype. The chain is built from TRBV10-2 and TRBJ2-1; the match to TRBD2 covers 11 bases. Germline loops: CDR1 WSHSY, CDR2 SAAADI. J lost 6 bases, V lost 8 bases, and 24 bases had no gene match. The CDR3 loop spans 20 amino acids. The CDR3 DNA is TGCGCCAGCTGCTCTGGGGGTCCTAGCGGGAGGAGAAATATAGGCAATGAGCAGTTCTTC. It translates to CASCSGGPSGRRNIGNEQFF.

In this sample, this clonotype turned up a few times. The CDR3 here is CASSYSQGGSNQPQHF. In nucleotides, the CDR3 is TGTGCCAGCAGTTACTCTCAGGGTGGAAGCAATCAGCCCCAGCATTTT. This chain uses TRBV6-5 with TRBJ1-5; D possibly corresponds to TRBD1 (5 bases). CDR3 length: 16 amino acids. Germline CDR1 reads MNHEY; CDR2 reads SVGAGI. V lost 0 bases to trimming and J lost 1 base, with 10 bases between them.

The chain carries TRBV18 and TRBJ2-1; 9 bases fit TRBD2. Germline CDR1 is KGHSH and CDR2 is LQKENI. CDR3 size: 16 residues. V shed 0 bases and J 4 bases; nucleotides not matched to a gene: 4. Here the CDR3 DNA reads TGTGCCAGCTCACCACCGGGACTAGCTATATACAATGAGCAGTTCTTC. Protein sequence: CASSPPGLAIYNEQFF.

This clonotype came up many times. V gene TRBV9 combines with J gene TRBJ1-2; unclear D gene. With 4 bases removed from V and 3 bases from J, the gap between germline ends came to 7 bases. In germline, CDR1 is SGDLS, CDR2 YYNGEE. The CDR3 consists of 12 residues. CDR3 sequence: CASSPTDYGYTF. CDR3 DNA sequence: TGTGCCAGCAGCCCCACGGACTATGGCTACACCTTC.

This clonotype was seen at least ten times. This rearrangement joins TRBV19 to TRBJ1-1; maybe TRBD1 (5 bases). The germline gives CDR1 LNHDA, CDR2 SQIVND (reference sequence). V was pared by 7 bases and J by 5 bases, with 11 bases between. There are 12 residues in the CDR3. Written as DNA, the CDR3 is TGTGCCAGTACCCTCGGGGGTACTGAAGCTTTCTTT. As protein: CASTLGGTEAFF.

Of note for this clonotype: The junction does not match germline at one end; this may be a read error. The chain combines TRBV6-6 with TRBJ2-3; TRBD1 matches at 9 bases. CDR1 MNHNY and CDR2 SVGAGI come from the germline V gene (reference sequence). The CDR3 is 13 amino acids. The CDR3 loop reads CAGRDRDTDTQYF. The CDR3 coding sequence is TGTGCCGGCAGGGACAGGGACACAGATACGCAGTATTTT.

V usage is TRBV12-3 or TRBV12-4 and J usage is TRBJ2-2; TRBD2 agrees at 8 bases. V gave up 2 bases and J gave up 6 bases; unmatched junction bases: 11. The CDR3 sequence is 17 residues long. The CDR3 spells CASSLWSAGGGSGELFF. The CDR3 bases are TGTGCCAGCAGTTTATGGTCGGCGGGAGGAGGGTCCGGGGAGCTGTTTTTT.

This clonotype has more than one count but fewer than ten. This chain uses TRBV7-9 with TRBJ1-4; no clear D. V gave up 0 bases and J gave up 1 base, with 9 bases separating them. This CDR3 comprises 16 residues. Germline V gene data show CDR1 as SEHNR and CDR2 as FQNEAQ (reference sequence). CDR3 coding DNA: TGTGCCAGCAGCTTAGCCCCAGCGGGAACTAATGAAAAACTGTTTTTT. Amino acids: CASSLAPAGTNEKLFF.

In this sample, this clonotype turned up a few times. The rearrangement links TRBV6-2 or TRBV6-3 to TRBJ1-5; D uncertain. Trimming pared 5 bases from V and 2 bases from J, leaving 13 bases between. CDR3 length: 15 amino acids. The germline gives CDR1 MNHEY, CDR2 SVGEGT. Written as DNA, the CDR3 is TGTGCCAGCAGTCCCGGGAATTTTGGCAATCAGCCCCAGCATTTT. It codes for CASSPGNFGNQPQHF.

In this sample, this clonotype turned up a few times. The chain carries TRBV7-9 and TRBJ1-5; tentatively, D is TRBD1 (6 bases). The germline gives CDR1 SEHNR, CDR2 FQNEAQ (reference sequence). V shed 5 bases and J shed 5 bases, with 22 bases lying between them. This CDR3 has 17 residues. CDR3 sequence: CASSASDRRGTDQPQHF. Written as DNA, the CDR3 is TGTGCCAGCAGCGCGAGTGACAGGCGTGGGACTGATCAGCCCCAGCATTTT.

This chain uses TRBV7-2 with TRBJ2-1; D could derive from TRBD1 or TRBD2 (5 bases each). The length of the CDR3 is 14 residues. V gave up 4 bases and J gave up 9 bases, with 16 bases separating them. CDR1 is SGHTA and CDR2 is FQGNSA in the germline V gene. The CDR3 nucleotides read TGTGCCAGCAGCTATGGGAGTTTAAGGGGTGAGCAGTTCTTC. It translates to CASSYGSLRGEQFF.

This clonotype has more than one count but fewer than ten. This sequence joins TRBV5-1 and TRBJ2-1; 10 nucleotides line up with TRBD1. The CDR3 spans 17 residues. CDR1 is SGHRS, CDR2 YFSETQ, per germline. Trimming took 4 bases from V and 5 from J; bases not matched to a gene: 12. The CDR3 DNA is TGCGCCAGCAGCCTGGGACAGGGGACGGGGAGGGACAATGAGCAGTTCTTC. Amino acids: CASSLGQGTGRDNEQFF.

The gene calls are TRBV4-1 and TRBJ1-4, with 8 bases aligning to TRBD1. V dropped 1 base and J dropped 9; count of bases not matched to a gene: 10. The CDR3 runs 16 residues. CDR1 is MGHRA and CDR2 is YSYEKL in the germline V gene. The CDR3 DNA reads as TGCGCCAGCAGCCAAGTGATTCAGGGGGCAAAGAAAAAACTGTTTTTT. Translated: CASSQVIQGAKKKLFF.

This sequence joins TRBV9 and TRBJ2-1; 7 nucleotides match TRBD1. This CDR3 spans 15 amino acids. Per germline, CDR1 SGDLS and CDR2 YYNGEE. The J segment lost 5 bases and the V segment lost 4 bases, leaving 9 bases of the junction unmatched. The CDR3 protein is CASSIGQVADNEQFF. The CDR3 coding sequence is TGTGCCAGCAGCATCGGACAGGTTGCGGACAATGAGCAGTTCTTC. The full variable domain, its missing parts supplied by reference TRBV9 and TRBJ2-1, is DSGVTQTPKHLITATGQRVTLRCSPRSGDLSVYWYQQSLDQGLQFLIQYYNGEERAKGNILERFSAQQFPDLHSELNLSSLELGDSALYFCASSIGQVADNEQFFGPGTRLTVL.

A few counts support this clonotype. The junction departs from the called germline gene at one end, perhaps through a read error. The chain uses TRBV7-2 and TRBJ2-3, with 8 bases fitting TRBD2. In germline, CDR1 is SGHTA, CDR2 FQGNSA. The CDR3 sequence is 14 residues long. The CDR3 loop is CASSSGLATNTQYF. The DNA for the CDR3 is TGTGCCAGCAGCTCCGGACTAGCCACAAATACGCAGTATTTT.

The CDR3: CSARAGETQYF. CDR3 nucleotide sequence: TGCAGTGCCAGGGCCGGAGAGACCCAGTACTTC. The chain is built from TRBV20-1 and TRBJ2-5; possible D gene TRBD1, 5 bases. The CDR3 covers 11 residues. V was pared by 6 bases and J by 4 bases, with 9 bases between. Germline V lookup: CDR1 DFQATT, CDR2 SNEGSKA (reference sequence).

This clonotype was observed a handful of times. DNA of the CDR3: TGCAGCGTTGAAGGGACTAGCTTACTGTCCTGGAGCACAGATACGCAGTATTTT. Its translation is CSVEGTSLLSWSTDTQYF. The genes are TRBV29-1 and TRBJ2-3, with 8 bases matching TRBD2. Trimming took 1 base from V and 0 from J; bases not matched to a gene: 12. This CDR3 is 18 amino acids long. Germline V gene sequence: CDR1 SQVTM, CDR2 ANQGSEA.

Ten or more counts support this clonotype. The CDR3 bases are TGTGCCAGCGCCCCGGGTGGGTCAGCCTACGAGCAGTACTTC. Amino acids: CASAPGGSAYEQYF. The chain uses TRBV7-8 and TRBJ2-7, with unresolved D. The germline V gene encodes CDR1 SGHVS and CDR2 FQNEAQ. The CDR3 spans 14 residues. Trimming left V 8 bases short and J 2 bases short, with 16 bases between.